The 23 T cell receptor beta chains below come from one sample, sequenced in a study of blood T cell repertoires in COVID-19. Clones were sequenced by immunoSEQ multiplex PCR, and TCRdb holds only the in-frame ones, with some missing. The top ten hold about 4% of the sample, which has 250,000 to 300,000 clones, 70% to 90% seen once. The material sequenced was peripheral blood. The receptors here all came from a man aged 18 to 29 with active or convalescent COVID-19.

The chain employs TRBV19 and TRBJ1-1; TRBD1 agrees at 8 bases. Germline V lookup: CDR1 LNHDA, CDR2 SQIVND (reference sequence). The CDR3 has 16 amino acids. V lost 5 bases to trimming and J lost 0 bases; unmatched junction nucleotides: 8. CDR3 sequence reads: CASSPDRDRLNTEAFF. The DNA of the CDR3 is TGTGCCAGTAGTCCGGACAGGGACCGTTTGAACACTGAAGCTTTCTTT.

The chain combines TRBV3-1 (or the pseudogene TRBV3-2) with TRBJ1-1; possible D gene TRBD1, 5 bases. V dropped 8 bases and J dropped 11 bases, with 15 bases sitting between them. Germline lookup yields CDR1 LGHDT and CDR2 YNNKEL (reference sequence). The CDR3 length is 11 residues. CDR3 coding DNA: TGTGCCAGCCGCCTGGGAGGGGCGGCTTTCTTT. Residues: CASRLGGAAFF.

V is TRBV19 and J is TRBJ2-5; TRBD1 aligns across 10 bases. Germline assignment: CDR1 LNHDA and CDR2 SQIVND (reference sequence). Trimming at V came to 7 bases and at J to 3 bases, leaving 2 bases not matched to a gene. The CDR3 consists of 13 residues. For the CDR3, the DNA is TGTGCCAGTAAGGGGACAGGGGAAGAGACCCAGTACTTC. Residues: CASKGTGEETQYF.

The chain couples TRBV5-5 to TRBJ1-2, with 10 bases aligning to TRBD1. The CDR3 sequence is 16 residues long. The V gene end was trimmed by 3 bases and the J gene end by 4 bases; junction bases not matched to a gene: 9. Germline CDR1 is SGHKS and CDR2 is YYEKEE (reference sequence). The chain's CDR3 is CASSSTGQGELYGYTF. CDR3 coding DNA: TGTGCCAGCAGCTCCACAGGACAGGGGGAACTCTATGGCTACACCTTC.

The chain couples TRBV3-1 (or the pseudogene TRBV3-2) to TRBJ1-1; unclear D gene. The V and J ends lost 1 base and 0 bases respectively, with 6 bases between them. The germline CDR1 and CDR2 sequences are LGHDT and YNNKEL (reference sequence). The CDR3 loop spans 14 amino acids. CDR3 in DNA: TGTGCCAGCAGCCAAGGACTGATGAACACTGAAGCTTTCTTT. It yields the protein CASSQGLMNTEAFF.

This clone has only one observation. The chain recombines TRBV12-5 with TRBJ2-5; no firm D call. Germline CDR1 reads LGHNT; CDR2 reads FRNRAP. The ends were cut back, 4 bases at V and 5 bases at J, with 5 bases in the middle. The CDR3 totals 11 residues. CDR3 amino acids: CASGSEETQYF. The DNA for the CDR3 is TGTGCTAGTGGTTCCGAGGAGACCCAGTACTTC.

The rearrangement joins TRBV4-1 to TRBJ1-5, with 7 bases identical to TRBD1. The CDR3 length is 16 residues. Trimming took 0 bases from V and 6 from J; bases not matched to a gene: 8. In germline, CDR1 is MGHRA, CDR2 YSYEKL. Written as DNA, the CDR3 is TGCGCCAGCAGCCAAGACCCCCGACAGGGCTTTCAGCCCCAGCATTTT. Amino acid sequence: CASSQDPRQGFQPQHF.

The chain carries TRBV9 and TRBJ1-2, with D unclear. The CDR3 has 14 residues. The germline V gene has CDR1 SGDLS and CDR2 YYNGEE. The V gene lost 4 bases and the J gene lost 5 bases, with 15 bases spanning the gap. CDR3 sequence: CASSFSGSPYGYTF. CDR3 coding DNA: TGTGCCAGCAGCTTCTCAGGATCCCCTTATGGCTACACCTTC.

This chain uses TRBV24-1 with TRBJ2-7; a possible D gene is TRBD1 (6 bases). The V gene lost 9 bases and the J gene lost 0 bases, with 11 bases spanning the gap. The V gene's germline CDR1 is KGHDR and CDR2 SFDVKD. The CDR3 has 13 amino acids. CDR3 in DNA: TGTGCCACCCGGGCAGGGGACTCCTACGAGCAGTACTTC. Translation: CATRAGDSYEQYF.

The CDR3 DNA sequence: TGTGCCAGCAGTGAGGCTCTGGGCGCGGGCACTGAAGCTTTCTTT. Its translation: CASSEALGAGTEAFF. V and J are TRBV6-1 and TRBJ1-1; no definite D call. The V gene's germline CDR1 is MNHNS and CDR2 SASEGT. V lost 3 bases and J lost 4, with 15 bases in between. CDR3 length: 15 amino acids.

The chain recombines TRBV4-2 with TRBJ2-5, with 8 bases fitting TRBD1. With V trimmed by 1 base and J by 7 bases, 5 bases remained unmatched. This CDR3 is built from 14 residues. Germline CDR1 is LGHNA and CDR2 is YNFKEQ. CDR3 protein: CASSQVGQAGTQYF. As DNA, the CDR3 is TGTGCCAGCAGCCAAGTGGGACAGGCAGGGACCCAGTACTTC.

In this sample, this clone turned up once. The chain is built from TRBV19 and TRBJ1-1; TRBD1 might be the D (5 bases). V was shortened by 7 bases and J by 0 bases, with 21 bases between the two germline ends. The CDR3 is made up of 17 amino acids. Germline CDR1 is LNHDA and CDR2 is SQIVND (reference sequence). CDR3 region: CASTKGRTVLMNTEAFF. CDR3 nucleotide sequence: TGTGCCAGTACCAAGGGGCGGACCGTGCTCATGAACACTGAAGCTTTCTTT.

The V gene is TRBV5-5, the J gene TRBJ2-7; possible D gene TRBD1, 6 bases. Trimming pared 4 bases from V and 2 bases from J, leaving 7 bases between. The germline gives CDR1 SGHKS, CDR2 YYEKEE (reference sequence). This CDR3 region has 12 residues. CDR3 DNA: TGTGCCAGCAGCCCAGGGGCCTACGAGCAGTACTTC. As protein: CASSPGAYEQYF.

The gene calls are TRBV7-5 and TRBJ2-1; TRBD2, as called in the table, went unchecked against the DNA. TRBV7-5 is assigned pseudogene status. The CDR3 has 17 residues. The CDR3 is CVRSLGGSGGLFNEQFF. DNA for the CDR3: TGTGTCAGAAGCTTAGGAGGTAGCGGGGGGCTCTTCAATGAGCAGTTCTTC.

The chain joins TRBV7-6 to TRBJ2-1; 11 bases fit TRBD2. The CDR3 sequence is 16 residues long. Germline-derived CDR1 and CDR2 are SGHVS and FNYEAQ. V trimming: 3 bases; J trimming: 7 bases; junction bases outside the gene matches: 8. CDR3 amino acids: CASSFTSGGGGNEQFF. The CDR3 region has the DNA TGTGCCAGCAGCTTTACTAGCGGGGGAGGGGGAAATGAGCAGTTCTTC.

This chain uses TRBV18 with TRBJ2-1; 10 bases are a match to TRBD2. The CDR3 has 15 amino acids. The V segment lost 3 bases and the J segment 5 bases; nucleotides outside the gene matches: 4. From germline, CDR1 is KGHSH and CDR2 LQKENI. Written as DNA, the CDR3 is TGTGCCAGCTCACCCGTAGCGGGGGGTGACAATGAGCAGTTCTTC. Amino acids: CASSPVAGGDNEQFF.

V gene TRBV28 combines with J gene TRBJ1-2; 9 bases are a match to TRBD1. V was pared by 5 bases and J by 5 bases, with 3 bases of the junction left unmatched. Germline V CDR1 and CDR2: MDHEN, SYDVKM. CDR3 length equals 13 residues. The CDR3 is CASSIDRGYGYTF. DNA for the CDR3: TGTGCCAGCAGTATCGACAGGGGGTATGGCTACACCTTC.

The chain uses TRBV7-2 and TRBJ2-1; TRBD1 matches 7 bases. The V gene's germline CDR1 is SGHTA and CDR2 FQGNSA. This CDR3 is built from 15 residues. V lost 5 bases and J lost 5; bases outside the gene matches: 9. CDR3 in amino acids: CASSLRDSVNNEQFF. The CDR3 DNA follows: TGTGCCAGCAGCCTCCGGGACAGCGTTAACAATGAGCAGTTCTTC. The full variable domain, in which reference TRBV7-2 and TRBJ2-1 provide the parts outside the CDR3, is GAGVSQSPSNKVTEKGKDVELRCDPISGHTALYWYRQSLGQGLEFLIYFQGNSAPDKSGLPSDRFSAERTGGSVSTLTIQRTQQEDSAVYLCASSLRDSVNNEQFFGPGTRLTVL.

V gene TRBV19 combines with J gene TRBJ2-3, with D possibly TRBD1 on 6 matching bases. V shed 7 bases and J shed 1 base, with 24 bases lying between them. The CDR3 spans 18 residues. Germline CDR1 LNHDA, CDR2 SQIVND (reference sequence). The CDR3 region has the DNA TGTGCCAGTAATAATAACCCCCCACAGGGTGGAGGCACAGATACGCAGTATTTT. Its protein is CASNNNPPQGGGTDTQYF.

This chain connects TRBV19 to TRBJ2-2; tentatively, D is TRBD1 (6 bases). Per germline, CDR1 LNHDA and CDR2 SQIVND (reference sequence). CDR3 length: 14 amino acids. V was trimmed by 2 bases and J by 4 bases, leaving 8 bases between them. This chain's CDR3 is CASSISTGTGELFF. CDR3 nucleotide sequence: TGTGCCAGTAGTATATCGACAGGCACCGGGGAGCTGTTTTTT.

CDR3 amino acids: CASRPGLAGGPVADTQYF. The CDR3 coding sequence is TGCGCCAGCAGGCCGGGACTAGCGGGAGGGCCTGTGGCAGATACGCAGTATTTT. The V call is TRBV10-1, the J call TRBJ2-3; 16 positions agree with TRBD2. CDR3 length: 18 residues. CDR1 WNHNN and CDR2 SYGVQD come from the germline V gene (reference sequence). J gave up 4 bases and V 6 bases, and 10 bases lay outside the gene matches.

This clone appeared a single time. The gene calls are TRBV7-2 and TRBJ1-3; no clear D. The CDR3 consists of 13 residues. Looked up from germline, CDR1 is SGHTA and CDR2 is FQGNSA. V gave up 6 bases and J gave up 4 bases, with 10 bases separating them. The CDR3 here is CASRDAGGNTIYF. The CDR3 DNA follows: TGTGCCAGCAGGGACGCGGGGGGAAACACCATATATTTT.

This clone was picked up a small number of times. V is TRBV5-1 and J is TRBJ1-6; D gene ambiguous. V lost 0 bases, J lost 10 bases, and 14 bases lay in between. Germline-derived CDR1 and CDR2 are SGHRS and YFSETQ. The CDR3 loop spans 15 amino acids. CDR3 nucleotide sequence: TGCGCCAGCAGCTTGGGAGACTCCGGTTCCTCACCCCTCCACTTT. Amino acids: CASSLGDSGSSPLHF.